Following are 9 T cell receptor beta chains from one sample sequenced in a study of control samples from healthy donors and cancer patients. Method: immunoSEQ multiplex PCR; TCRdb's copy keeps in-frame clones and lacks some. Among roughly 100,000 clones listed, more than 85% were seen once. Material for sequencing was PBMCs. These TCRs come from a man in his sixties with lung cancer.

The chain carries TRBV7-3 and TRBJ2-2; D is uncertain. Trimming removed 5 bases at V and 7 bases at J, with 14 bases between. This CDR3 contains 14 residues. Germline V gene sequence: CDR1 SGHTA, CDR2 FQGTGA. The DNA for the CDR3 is TGTGCCAGCAGCCGTTGGTGGTCTGGCGGGGAGCTGTTTTTT. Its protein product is CASSRWWSGGELFF.

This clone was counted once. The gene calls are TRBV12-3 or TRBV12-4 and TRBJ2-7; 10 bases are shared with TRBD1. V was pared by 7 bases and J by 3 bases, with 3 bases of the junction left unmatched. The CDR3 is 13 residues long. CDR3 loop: CASTWDRGYEQYF. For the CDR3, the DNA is TGTGCCAGCACCTGGGACAGGGGCTACGAGCAGTACTTC.

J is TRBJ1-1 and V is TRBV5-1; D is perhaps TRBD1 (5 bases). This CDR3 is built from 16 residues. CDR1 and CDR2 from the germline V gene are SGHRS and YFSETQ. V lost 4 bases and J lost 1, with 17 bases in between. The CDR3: CASSNQGGAGNTEAFF. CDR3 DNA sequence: TGCGCCAGCAGCAACCAGGGAGGGGCCGGGAACACTGAAGCTTTCTTT.

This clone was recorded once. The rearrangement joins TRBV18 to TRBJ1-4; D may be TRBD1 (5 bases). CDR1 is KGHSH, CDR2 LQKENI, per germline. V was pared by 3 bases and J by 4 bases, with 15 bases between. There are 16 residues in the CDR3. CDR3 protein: CASSPRQSGLNEKLFF. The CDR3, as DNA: TGTGCCAGCTCACCCCGACAGAGTGGGCTTAATGAAAAACTGTTTTTT.

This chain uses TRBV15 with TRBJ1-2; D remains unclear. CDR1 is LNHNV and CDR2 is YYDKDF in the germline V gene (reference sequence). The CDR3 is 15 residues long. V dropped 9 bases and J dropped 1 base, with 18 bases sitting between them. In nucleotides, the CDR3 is TGTGCCACAACCGATTCACCAGGACTTAACTATGGCTACACCTTC. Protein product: CATTDSPGLNYGYTF.

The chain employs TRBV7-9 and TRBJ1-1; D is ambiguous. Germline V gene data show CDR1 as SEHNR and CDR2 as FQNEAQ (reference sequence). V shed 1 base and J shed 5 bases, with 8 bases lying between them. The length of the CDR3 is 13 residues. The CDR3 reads CASSLEIETEAFF. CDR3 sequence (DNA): TGTGCCAGCAGCTTAGAGATTGAGACTGAAGCTTTCTTT. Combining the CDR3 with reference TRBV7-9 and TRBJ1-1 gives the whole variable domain DTGVSQNPRHKITKRGQNVTFRCDPISEHNRLYWYRQTLGQGPEFLTYFQNEAQLEKSRLLSDRFSAERPKGSFSTLEIQRTEQGDSAMYLCASSLEIETEAFFGQGTRLTVV.

The CDR3 here is CASSAYNEQFF. DNA of the CDR3: TGCGCCAGCAGTGCATACAATGAGCAGTTCTTC. The chain links TRBV10-2 to TRBJ2-1; no reliable D call. Trimming left V 4 bases short and J 4 bases short, with 2 bases between. The germline gives CDR1 WSHSY, CDR2 SAAADI. The CDR3 spans 11 residues.

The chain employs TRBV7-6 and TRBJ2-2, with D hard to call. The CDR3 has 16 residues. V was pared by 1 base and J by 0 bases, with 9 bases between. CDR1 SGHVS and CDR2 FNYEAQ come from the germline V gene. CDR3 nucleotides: TGTGCCAGCAGCTTAGAGACCCCATCGAACACCGGGGAGCTGTTTTTT. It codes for CASSLETPSNTGELFF.

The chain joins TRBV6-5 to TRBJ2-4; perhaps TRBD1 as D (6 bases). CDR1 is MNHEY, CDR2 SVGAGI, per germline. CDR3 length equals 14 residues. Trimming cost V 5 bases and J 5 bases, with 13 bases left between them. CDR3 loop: CASSQGHQQNIQYF. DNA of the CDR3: TGTGCCAGCAGTCAGGGACACCAACAAAACATTCAGTACTTC.